The clone carrying this T cell receptor beta chain appeared a few times. Its target is unknown. This sample stems from a study of Graves' ophthalmopathy and Graves' hyperthyroidism. Study-wide results and caveats: Using a 13-signature model, the authors split ophthalmopathy from stable hyperthyroidism, with roughly 90% sensitivity and 75% to 82% specificity. Among expanded thyroid clonotypes above 0.001 frequency, most also occurred in blood.

The CDR3 length is 17 residues. After removal of 1 base from V and 5 bases from J, the junction contained 9 bases not matched to a gene. The germline CDR1 and CDR2 sequences are MNHEY and SMNVEV (reference sequence). RNA transcripts provided the template for amplifying TCR beta CDR3 regions. Investigators did first-round RT-PCR with HTBI primers, then second-round multiplex PCR. TCRdb re-called the multiplex PCR reads with MiXCR, one entry per CDR3 protein. This table has 350,000 to 450,000 distinct CDR3 sequences, around 21% appearing once. Serum thyroxine and TRAb, along with clinical symptoms, thyroid ultrasound and orbital computed tomography, were what diagnosis relied on. Out of 7.5 to 10 ml of fresh peripheral blood, PBMCs were obtained.

This chain connects TRBV27 to TRBJ2-5; 11 nucleotides match TRBD1. Source material: peripheral blood. The receptor's source is a young woman with stable Graves' hyperthyroidism. The CDR3 spells CASSLLELDRGQETQYF. The CDR3, as DNA: TGTGCCAGCAGTTTATTGGAGTTGGACAGGGGGCAGGAGACCCAGTACTTC.